The clone carrying this T cell receptor (beta chain) has only a few counts. The CDR3 runs 17 residues. Germline lookup yields CDR1 KGHDR and CDR2 SFDVKD. V lost 3 bases to trimming and J lost 0 bases; unmatched junction nucleotides: 6. MiXCR, applied by TCRdb to the 5' RACE reads, yields one record per CDR3 protein. Of hundreds of thousands of distinct CDR3 sequences in the sample, roughly 22% were seen once. The data belong to a study of T-cell memory formation after mild COVID-19. What was sequenced was PBMCs or a T cell subset sorted from them (not recorded which). This receptor was identified in an adult woman who had mild COVID-19 (a few samples of this study predate the infection). Cell type and time point are not known. The chain uses TRBV24-1 and TRBJ2-3; 9 bases align to TRBD2. The CDR3 DNA follows: TGTGCCACCAGTGATGGCGGGAGGGCCTCGAGCACAGATACGCAGTATTTT. Translating it yields CATSDGGRASSTDTQYF.